One sample yielded the 23 T cell receptor beta chains listed below, sequenced in a study of low-dose radiotherapy and immunotherapy resistance in tumors. Priming of first-strand cDNA relied on TRAV- and TRBV-specific primers (covering alpha and beta chains). The TCRs were subjected to amplification over 20 PCR cycles employing a constant-region primer in conjunction with a V-primer adapter. MiXCR, applied by TCRdb to the reads, yields one record per CDR3 protein. The sample shows about 11,000 distinct CDR3 sequences, about 47% of them seen only once. These receptors were collected from a human donor with advanced metastatic prostate, ovarian, gallbladder or colorectal cancer (not recorded which). This table probably holds off-target reads from a library built for another chain.

This rearrangement joins TRBV29-1 to TRBJ1-4; a possible D gene is TRBD1 (5 bases). This CDR3 is built from 13 residues. With 5 bases removed from V and 1 base from J, the gap between germline ends came to 8 bases. The germline CDR1 and CDR2 sequences are SQVTM and ANQGSEA. The CDR3 DNA is TGCAGCGTTAGGGGTGGAACTAATGAAAAACTGTTTTTT. This translates into CSVRGGTNEKLFF.

The rearrangement links TRBV2 to TRBJ2-7, with TRBD1 matching over 8 bases. The V gene end was trimmed by 6 bases and the J gene end by 2 bases; junction bases not matched to a gene: 6. CDR1 and CDR2 from the germline V gene are SNHLY and FYNNEI. This CDR3 contains 14 residues. The CDR3 loop is CASRRGQETYEQYF. The CDR3 region has the DNA TGTGCCAGCAGGCGGGGACAGGAAACCTACGAGCAGTACTTC.

The V gene is TRBV2, the J gene TRBJ1-1, with D maybe TRBD1 (5 bases). This CDR3 comprises 15 residues. V was pared by 1 base and J by 4 bases, with 13 bases between. CDR1 and CDR2 (germline): SNHLY, FYNNEI. The CDR3 DNA reads as TGTGCCAGCAGTGAAGAAGGGGCGGTAGGCACTGAAGCTTTCTTT. This sequence encodes CASSEEGAVGTEAFF.

The chain uses TRBV5-8 and TRBJ2-1; 12 bases map to TRBD2. The CDR3 has 15 amino acids. Trimming at V came to 3 bases and at J to 10 bases, leaving 8 bases not matched to a gene. CDR1 is SGHTS, CDR2 YDEGEE, per germline. The CDR3, as DNA: TGTGCCAGCAGCTCTAGCGGGGGGGCCTACAGAGAGCAGTTCTTC. It codes for CASSSSGGAYREQFF.

This clonotype was detected a few times. CDR3 sequence reads: CASSPPGQGLNEQYF. CDR3 coding DNA: TGTGCCAGCTCACCTCCGGGACAGGGTCTCAACGAGCAGTACTTC. The J gene is TRBJ2-7, the V gene TRBV18; 9 bases are shared with TRBD1. The CDR3 is 15 amino acids. Germline lookup yields CDR1 KGHSH and CDR2 LQKENI. The ends lost 3 bases at V and 5 bases at J; junction bases unmatched: 8.

On this clonotype: Germline is not matched at one junction end, which may reflect a read error. V is TRBV6-5 and J is TRBJ2-7, with a tentative D call TRBD1 (6 bases). Germline lookup yields CDR1 MNHEY and CDR2 SVGAGI. This CDR3 has 14 amino acids. CDR3 nucleotides: TGTGCCAGCCACCCAGGGGCGAACTCCTACGAGCATTACTTC. Protein product: CASHPGANSYEHYF.

The chain carries TRBV30 and TRBJ2-7; no clear D. Trimming took 6 bases from V and 0 from J, leaving 9 bases between them. Germline CDR1 is GTSNPN and CDR2 is SVGIG (reference sequence). This CDR3 has 12 residues. The chain's CDR3 is CACGESSYEQYF. DNA for the CDR3: TGTGCCTGTGGAGAAAGCTCCTACGAGCAGTACTTC.

The chain uses TRBV20-1 and TRBJ2-3, with a tentative D call TRBD2 (6 bases). V lost 6 bases and J lost 4, with 17 bases in between. CDR3 length: 14 residues. Per the germline V gene, CDR1 is DFQATT and CDR2 is SNEGSKA (reference sequence). CDR3 residues: CSAGEVRVADTQYF. The CDR3 DNA follows: TGCAGTGCGGGGGAGGTTCGGGTAGCAGATACGCAGTATTTT.

The rearrangement joins TRBV30 to TRBJ2-1; maybe TRBD1 (6 bases). Germline CDR1 and CDR2: GTSNPN and SVGIG (reference sequence). The CDR3 is 14 amino acids. V was pared by 5 bases and J by 5 bases, with 16 bases between. The CDR3 protein is CAWEQGIKNNEQFF. DNA for the CDR3: TGTGCCTGGGAGCAGGGGATAAAAAACAATGAGCAGTTCTTC.

The chain uses TRBV5-1 and TRBJ2-7, with TRBD1 identical over 8 bases. V shed 4 bases, J shed 2 bases, and the junction held 2 bases outside the gene matches. CDR1 and CDR2 (germline): SGHRS, YFSETQ. The CDR3 length is 13 residues. CDR3 loop: CASSKDRAYEQYF. CDR3 DNA sequence: TGCGCCAGCAGCAAGGACAGGGCCTACGAGCAGTACTTC.

This clonotype was counted only a few times. The chain carries TRBV5-6 and TRBJ2-7, with D hard to call. Trimming left V 4 bases short and J 1 base short, with 6 bases between. CDR1 SGHDT and CDR2 YYEEEE come from the germline V gene. CDR3 length: 12 amino acids. This CDR3 is CASSLESYEQYF. In DNA, the CDR3 is TGTGCCAGCAGCCTTGAGTCCTACGAGCAGTACTTC.

The genes are TRBV28 and TRBJ2-7; the match to TRBD1 covers 7 bases. After removal of 5 bases from V and 2 bases from J, the junction contained 9 bases not matched to a gene. This CDR3 has 15 amino acids. Germline V lookup: CDR1 MDHEN, CDR2 SYDVKM. The CDR3 region is CASSPLDRVPYEQYF. CDR3 bases: TGTGCCAGCAGTCCCCTCGACAGGGTTCCCTACGAGCAGTACTTC.

The chain couples TRBV2 to TRBJ2-3; 12 bases agree with TRBD2. With V trimmed by 4 bases and J by 4 bases, 3 bases remained unmatched. The CDR3 sequence is 15 residues long. Germline V gene sequence: CDR1 SNHLY, CDR2 FYNNEI. CDR3 in amino acids: CASSGTSGVSDTQYF. CDR3 DNA: TGTGCCAGCAGTGGGACTAGCGGGGTATCAGATACGCAGTATTTT.

The rearrangement links TRBV3-1 to TRBJ2-1; D may be TRBD1 (5 bases). The V end was cut by 0 bases, the J end by 8 bases, with 14 bases between. This CDR3 spans 15 amino acids. The germline gives CDR1 LGHDT, CDR2 YNNKEL (reference sequence). In DNA form, the CDR3 reads TGTGCCAGCAGCCAAGACAAGGGATGGGGCGATGAGCAGTTCTTC. Amino acids: CASSQDKGWGDEQFF.

The V call is TRBV12-3 or TRBV12-4, the J call TRBJ1-3; possible D gene TRBD1, 5 bases. Trimming took 3 bases from V and 0 from J, leaving 9 bases between them. The CDR3 is made up of 15 amino acids. For the CDR3, the DNA is TGTGCCAGCAGTTTGTCAGGGAGCTCTGGAAACACCATATATTTT. It is translated as CASSLSGSSGNTIYF.

The V gene is TRBV12-3 or TRBV12-4, the J gene TRBJ1-1, with a tentative D call TRBD1 (6 bases). The CDR3 extends over 13 amino acids. V lost 6 bases and J 5 bases, leaving 13 bases between the germline ends. The CDR3 DNA reads TGTGCCAGCAGCCCGCGGGGGCGGACTGAAGCTTTCTTT. It encodes CASSPRGRTEAFF.

This clonotype was observed a handful of times. The chain couples TRBV21-1 to TRBJ2-6; TRBD1 was called by the table and not checked on the DNA. TRBV21-1 is tagged as a pseudogene. The CDR3 totals 21 residues. CDR3: CASSPHEEPGQGAVGANVLTF. The CDR3 nucleotides read TGTGCCAGCAGCCCGCACGAAGAACCGGGACAGGGGGCTGTTGGGGCCAACGTCCTGACTTTC.

The chain joins TRBV15 to TRBJ2-7, with D maybe TRBD1 (6 bases). CDR1 LNHNV and CDR2 YYDKDF come from the germline V gene (reference sequence). V was trimmed by 5 bases and J by 3 bases, leaving 14 bases between them. The CDR3 loop spans 14 amino acids. CDR3 sequence (DNA): TGTGCCACCAGCGCACAGGGCGACTACTACGAGCAGTACTTC. This gives the protein CATSAQGDYYEQYF.

The rearrangement links TRBV5-1 to TRBJ2-1; 7 nucleotides agree with TRBD1. The CDR3 has 15 residues. Trimming removed 1 base from V and 5 bases from J; junction bases left unmatched: 6. The germline CDR1 and CDR2 sequences are SGHRS and YFSETQ. The CDR3 DNA sequence: TGCGCCAGCAGCTTGAGGGGGCATACTAACAATGAGCAGTTCTTC. Translating gives CASSLRGHTNNEQFF.

This clonotype was observed a handful of times. The V call is TRBV5-5, the J call TRBJ1-5, with D perhaps TRBD1 (5 bases). The V and J ends lost 1 base and 7 bases respectively, with 15 bases between them. The germline CDR1 and CDR2 sequences are SGHKS and YYEKEE (reference sequence). The CDR3 is made up of 15 amino acids. The CDR3 region has the DNA TGTGCCAGCAGCTTGACAGAAGGGGTTCGGCAGCCCCAGCATTTT. Its translation is CASSLTEGVRQPQHF.

This clonotype was seen a handful of times. V usage is TRBV5-5 and J usage is TRBJ2-2, with a weak D call TRBD1 (5 bases). The CDR3 sequence is 15 residues long. Germline V CDR1 and CDR2: SGHKS, YYEKEE (reference sequence). V gave up 0 bases and J gave up 4 bases, with 10 bases separating them. CDR3 sequence (DNA): TGTGCCAGCAGCTTGGAGACAGTGGCCACCGGGGAGCTGTTTTTT. Its translation is CASSLETVATGELFF.

The chain joins TRBV7-3 to TRBJ2-1; unclear D gene. Germline values: CDR1 SGHTA, CDR2 FQGTGA. The CDR3 is made up of 12 amino acids. V was pared by 2 bases and J by 4 bases, with 3 bases between. The CDR3 nucleotides are TGTGCCAGCAGCTTACTGTACAATGAGCAGTTCTTC. Translation gives CASSLLYNEQFF.

This chain joins TRBV2 and TRBJ2-1; 9 positions agree with TRBD1. The V gene end was trimmed by 7 bases and the J gene end by 9 bases; junction bases not matched to a gene: 4. Germline V gives CDR1 SNHLY, CDR2 FYNNEI. This CDR3 has 12 amino acids. This chain's CDR3 is CASIDRGVEQFF. As DNA, the CDR3 is TGTGCCAGCATCGACAGGGGGGTTGAGCAGTTCTTC.